These T cell receptor beta chains were read from a single sample in a study of T cell responses to AZD1222 COVID-19 vaccine. Sequencing used immunoSEQ multiplex PCR; TCRdb keeps in-frame clones, though not all of them. The sample has 84,000 or so clones, around 91% seen once; the top ten hold roughly 29%. The material was peripheral blood, obtained on day 0 of AZD1222 vaccination. These receptors came from an adult in good health. The CDR3 runs from the conserved cysteine through the conserved F or W. The D gene is left open where the match is weak. Some rows have no size entry. The others give once, few or many, or a class for an expanded clone.

D gene	J gene	clone size	V gene	CDR3 protein
-	TRBJ2-3	-	TRBV7-3	CASSPTYHTDTQYF
TRBD2	TRBJ2-7	-	TRBV5-1	CASSLVRGGTYEQYF
TRBD2	TRBJ2-7	-	TRBV6-2/TRBV6-3	CASSLAGDGYEQYF
TRBD2	TRBJ2-3	-	TRBV5-1	CASSSRLATSHTDTQYF
-	TRBJ2-1	few	TRBV7-6	CASSLALPYGLGNEQFF
-	TRBJ2-5	-	TRBV5-5	CASSFPQGSGQETQYF
-	TRBJ2-1	-	TRBV19	CASSISGTQSNEQFF
-	TRBJ1-5	-	TRBV6-1	CASSENRYQPQHF
-	TRBJ1-5	-	TRBV28	CASSPFVSLHQPQHF
-	TRBJ2-5	-	TRBV15	CATSIRQSQETQYF
TRBD1	TRBJ2-2	-	TRBV11-2	CASSPLTGWTGELFF
-	TRBJ2-7	-	TRBV7-9	CASSFDSYEQYF
TRBD1	TRBJ1-5	few	TRBV5-6	CASSPARQGPLWPQHF
-	TRBJ2-1	-	TRBV28	CASLDTLSYNEQFF
TRBD1	TRBJ1-1	-	TRBV5-3	CARSQAADRVEDTEAFF
-	TRBJ2-7	-	TRBV7-2	CASSTHSIPNEQYF
-	TRBJ2-6	-	TRBV6-4	CASSDSTSGANVLTF
-	TRBJ2-7	-	TRBV7-9	CASSLGYDRAGTYEQYF
TRBD2	TRBJ2-3	-	TRBV5-4	CASSLKSSGRASTDTQYF
-	TRBJ1-1	-	TRBV5-1	CASSPQGNKAEAFF
TRBD2	TRBJ2-2	-	TRBV10-1	CASSENRTSGNTGELFF
-	TRBJ2-1	-	TRBV28	CASSSLRGGERQFF
-	TRBJ2-3	-	TRBV28	CASRPPTGPSEVRTDTQYF
TRBD2	TRBJ2-7	-	TRBV28	CASSQIAGVWYEQYF
-	TRBJ1-5	-	TRBV18	CASSPPRRGGNQPQHF
TRBD2	TRBJ2-2	-	TRBV11-2	CASSLGLGLTGELFF
TRBD2	TRBJ2-2	-	TRBV6-5	CASRTSGRNTGELFF
TRBD2	TRBJ2-7	once	TRBV30	CAWSVFPRTSGTGEQYF
TRBD1	TRBJ1-2	-	TRBV5-4	CASSPEGGGYGYTF
-	TRBJ2-3	-	TRBV9	CASSVALRGGTQYF
TRBD1	TRBJ1-4	-	TRBV28	CASSLLGGATNEKLFF
-	TRBJ1-1	-	TRBV10-3	CAITGTTNTEAFF
-	TRBJ2-3	-	TRBV5-6	CASSLSGEDTQYF
-	TRBJ1-2	-	TRBV19	CASSMSQAHYGYTF
-	TRBJ2-3	once	TRBV20-1	CSASVPNTQYF
-	TRBJ2-7	-	TRBV2	CASSKGQLRPYEQYF
-	TRBJ2-7	-	TRBV28	CASSSRSRYEQYF
-	TRBJ1-1	-	TRBV11-2	CASSPPNTEAFF
-	TRBJ2-1	-	TRBV6-5	CASSYSIPRTHNEQFF
-	TRBJ1-6	-	TRBV18	CASSPGTVNSPLHF
-	TRBJ1-1	-	TRBV19	CASSSRGNTEAFF
-	TRBJ1-6	-	TRBV2	CASSEEQLSSYNSPLHF